This TCR beta chain was identified during a study of T cell responses to AZD1222 COVID-19 vaccine. Study observations and caveats: There were mostly white British donors and more females than males, and clonal diversity was possibly underestimated. Vaccine-associated CD4 TCRs ranged over spike, dominating at 160-218 and 743-854. Repertoires were sampled only after the peak T cell response.

It was second doses at about 4 or about 12 weeks that were pooled. Germline CDR1 reads SGHVS; CDR2 reads FQNEAQ. The CDR3 covers 18 residues. V was shortened by 5 bases and J by 0 bases, with 20 bases between the two germline ends. As concerns this clone: No antigen is known for it.

TCRdb's table, derived via immunoSEQ multiplex PCR, lists solely in-frame clones and lacks some. The data hold roughly 90,000 clones, with 85% to 90% observed a single time. The sequence came from an adult who received the AZD1222 COVID-19 vaccine. The chain links TRBV7-8 to TRBJ1-5, with D perhaps matching TRBD1 (6 bases). The sample here was peripheral blood, taken 28 days after the second AZD1222 dose. The CDR3 reads CASSTELGQEYSNQPQHF. Here the CDR3 DNA reads TGTGCCAGCAGCACAGAGCTGGGACAAGAGTATAGCAATCAGCCCCAGCATTTT.